This T cell receptor beta chain was sequenced for a study of blood T cell repertoires in COVID-19. Study details: T cells, B-cell-depleted T cells, or PBMCs supplied cDNA or gDNA.

Repertoires were generated with immunoSEQ multiplex PCR, while TCRdb's copy carries only in-frame clones and drops some. Found here are about 180,000 clones, 88% of them singletons; the top ten hold roughly 9%. Recovery among Cohort 3 donors was established by two negative PCRs, clearance, or symptom resolution. Germline values: CDR1 KGHSH, CDR2 LQKENI. V shed 2 bases and J shed 2 bases, with 12 bases lying between them. This CDR3 region has 15 residues. This TCR was sampled from a woman aged 18-29 years who had recovered from COVID-19. The sample taken for sequencing was PBMCs or T cells enriched from blood (not recorded which). The chain employs TRBV18 and TRBJ2-5; perhaps TRBD1 as D (5 bases). The CDR3 region is CASSPIEGVQETQYF. The CDR3, as DNA: TGTGCCAGCTCACCAATAGAAGGGGTGCAAGAGACCCAGTACTTC.